This TCR beta chain was observed in a study of monozygotic twins with inflammatory bowel disease. Study-level points and caveats: Twins with IBD were found to have lower TCRbeta diversity (inverse Simpson) than healthy co-twins.

The germline V gene encodes CDR1 SEHNR and CDR2 FQNEAQ (reference sequence). The length of the CDR3 is 14 residues. The cDNA of both the TCRalpha and TCRbeta chains was subjected to two nested PCRs of about 17 and 10 cycles. Each CDR3 protein gets one entry in TCRdb, which reprocessed the 5' RACE reads and gives no DNA. The sample data list approximately 330,000 distinct CDR3 sequences. As for this clonotype: No antigen is known for it.

Sequences were obtained from blood. The rearrangement joins TRBV7-9 to TRBJ1-2. This clonotype was obtained from a human donor with ulcerative colitis or Crohn's disease, or a healthy co-twin of an affected twin (not recorded which). CDR3 protein: CASSPQSIVYGYTF.